The 23 T cell receptor beta chains listed next were all sequenced from one sample in a study of blood T cell repertoires in COVID-19. TCRdb's copy holds only in-frame clones and misses some; the assay was immunoSEQ multiplex PCR. This sample carries over 200,000 clones, 80% to 90% of them seen once, and the ten largest clones take approximately 3.5%. The sequenced sample was PBMCs or T cells enriched from blood (not recorded which). The receptor source for this set is a woman aged 25 to 39 who had been exposed to COVID-19.

The V and J genes are TRBV25-1 and TRBJ2-7; no firm D call. The CDR3 spans 13 residues. Trimming shortened V by 4 bases and J by 1 base, and 8 bases separated the two germline ends. The germline V gene has CDR1 MGHDK and CDR2 SYGVNS. CDR3 sequence reads: CASSARSSYEQYF. CDR3 in DNA: TGTGCCAGCAGTGCCAGGTCGTCCTACGAGCAGTACTTC.

On this clone: At one end the junction does not follow the germline gene, possibly because of a read error. In DNA form, the CDR3 reads TGTGCCAGCAGCCCAGCCCGCGGTGGAGGGAACGCTGAAGCTTTCTTT. It encodes CASSPARGGGNAEAFF. The chain carries TRBV5-6 and TRBJ1-1; D remains ambiguous. Per germline, CDR1 SGHDT and CDR2 YYEEEE. The CDR3 spans 16 residues.

This clone showed up just once. The CDR3 loop is CASSLGDRMNTEAFF. The CDR3 DNA sequence: TGCGCCAGCAGCTTGGGGGACAGAATGAACACTGAAGCTTTCTTT. The chain combines TRBV5-1 with TRBJ1-1; TRBD1 matches at 7 bases. Germline trimming cut 0 bases from V and 0 bases from J; bases unmatched to any gene: 2. Germline lookup yields CDR1 SGHRS and CDR2 YFSETQ. This CDR3 is 15 amino acids long.

This clone is a singleton in its sample. The gene calls are TRBV24-1 and TRBJ2-7, with 8 nucleotides matching TRBD2. The V gene's germline CDR1 is KGHDR and CDR2 SFDVKD. V lost 4 bases, J lost 4 bases, and 11 bases stayed unmatched. The CDR3 totals 16 residues. For the CDR3, the DNA is TGTGCCACCAGTGACCCCGGACTAGCCTTACCTTACGAGCAGTACTTC. Its protein is CATSDPGLALPYEQYF.

The rearrangement links TRBV5-6 to TRBJ1-1, with D possibly TRBD1 on 5 matching bases. Per the germline V gene, CDR1 is SGHDT and CDR2 is YYEEEE. This CDR3 region has 15 residues. Trimming left V 3 bases short and J 1 base short, with 13 bases between. The CDR3 loop is CASSYRQLRNTEAFF. The CDR3 DNA reads as TGTGCCAGCAGCTACCGACAGCTAAGGAACACTGAAGCTTTCTTT.

This clone has only one observation. The CDR3 loop reads CASSFPTLRGGDEQFF. The CDR3 DNA reads as TGTGCCAGCAGCTTCCCGACTCTCAGAGGTGGCGATGAGCAGTTCTTC. The chain links TRBV5-6 to TRBJ2-1; D is undetermined. Germline lookup yields CDR1 SGHDT and CDR2 YYEEEE. The CDR3 contains 16 residues. Trimming stripped 2 bases from V and 8 bases from J, with 20 bases between. The complete variable domain, with remaining parts taken from reference TRBV5-6 and TRBJ2-1, reads DAGVTQSPTHLIKTRGQQVTLRCSPKSGHDTVSWYQQALGQGPQFIFQYYEEEERQRGNFPDRFSGHQFPNYSSELNVNALLLGDSALYLCASSFPTLRGGDEQFFGPGTRLTVL.

This clone showed up just a few times. The chain recombines TRBV30 with TRBJ1-2, with D maybe TRBD1 (6 bases). CDR1 is GTSNPN and CDR2 is SVGIG in the germline V gene (reference sequence). The CDR3 length is 11 residues. V was shortened by 3 bases and J by 8 bases, with 10 bases between the two germline ends. For the CDR3, the DNA is TGTGCCTGGAGAGATGGGACAGGCTACACCTTC. Encoded protein: CAWRDGTGYTF.

This chain links TRBV19 with TRBJ1-5, with TRBD1 identical over 9 bases. The CDR3 consists of 17 residues. V lost 4 bases, J lost 1 base, and 8 bases stayed unmatched. Germline values: CDR1 LNHDA, CDR2 SQIVND (reference sequence). CDR3 residues: CASSTLSGTGSNQPQHF. CDR3 nucleotide sequence: TGTGCCAGTAGTACACTTTCCGGGACAGGGAGCAATCAGCCCCAGCATTTT.

CDR3 DNA: TGTGCCAGCAGTTTAGGTAGCGGGAGATCAATTTACGAGCAGTACTTC. It is translated as CASSLGSGRSIYEQYF. The J gene is TRBJ2-7, the V gene TRBV27, with 9 bases aligning to TRBD2. This CDR3 has 16 amino acids. V shed 2 bases, J shed 4 bases, and the junction held 9 bases outside the gene matches. Germline lookup yields CDR1 MNHEY and CDR2 SMNVEV (reference sequence).

This chain joins TRBV30 and TRBJ2-7; D unresolved. Looked up from germline, CDR1 is GTSNPN and CDR2 is SVGIG (reference sequence). Trimming cost V 2 bases and J 5 bases, with 10 bases left between them. CDR3 length equals 12 residues. CDR3 protein: CAWSPLVDEQYF. CDR3 nucleotide sequence: TGTGCCTGGAGTCCCCTCGTCGACGAGCAGTACTTC.

V is TRBV14 and J is TRBJ2-1, with a possible D match to TRBD2 (6 bases). Germline-derived CDR1 and CDR2 are SGHDN and FVKESK. This CDR3 comprises 14 residues. Between the trimmed V and J ends, which lost 4 bases and 5 bases, there was a span of 12 bases. CDR3 DNA: TGTGCCAGCAGCCGCCCGGGACTTGACAATGAGCAGTTCTTC. Its translation is CASSRPGLDNEQFF.

The genes are TRBV4-2 and TRBJ2-7; tentatively, D is TRBD2 (5 bases). The CDR3 loop spans 17 amino acids. CDR1 and CDR2 from the germline V gene are LGHNA and YNFKEQ. Trimming shortened V by 1 base and J by 0 bases, and 16 bases separated the two germline ends. The CDR3 sequence is CASSQVSLERFSYEQYF. CDR3 bases: TGTGCCAGCAGCCAAGTATCTCTCGAGCGGTTCTCCTACGAGCAGTACTTC.

As DNA, the CDR3 is TGTGCCTGGAGTGCAACCCGGACTAGCGGGAGGGCTGATGAGCAGTTCTTC. Amino acid sequence: CAWSATRTSGRADEQFF. The V call is TRBV30, the J call TRBJ2-1; TRBD2 agrees at 15 bases. J was trimmed by 8 bases and V by 1 base; bases with no gene match: 9. CDR1 and CDR2 (germline): GTSNPN, SVGIG (reference sequence). The CDR3 sequence is 17 residues long.

CDR3 DNA sequence: TGTGCCAGCAGTGAAGAAGGGCAGGGGCTAATAGGTGCTTTCTTT. It is translated as CASSEEGQGLIGAFF. The chain joins TRBV2 to TRBJ1-1, with D perhaps TRBD1 (6 bases). This CDR3 spans 15 amino acids. V was pared by 1 base and J by 11 bases, with 20 bases between. Germline-derived CDR1 and CDR2 are SNHLY and FYNNEI.

The chain employs TRBV7-9 and TRBJ1-2, with 9 positions matching TRBD1. Germline V gene lookup returns CDR1 SEHNR and CDR2 FQNEAQ (reference sequence). The V and J ends lost 2 bases and 0 bases, in that order; junction bases with no gene match: 10. This CDR3 is built from 18 residues. CDR3 residues: CASSLTGPTGGANYGYTF. The CDR3 DNA reads as TGTGCCAGCAGCTTAACAGGACCGACAGGGGGAGCTAACTATGGCTACACCTTC.

The rearrangement uses TRBV11-2 and TRBJ2-3; TRBD2 matches at 11 bases. Germline CDR1 is SGHAT and CDR2 is FQNNGV. J was trimmed by 5 bases and V by 7 bases; bases with no gene match: 5. The CDR3 is 14 residues long. In nucleotides, the CDR3 is TGTGCCAGCAACCTAGCGGGAGGAGTAGATACGCAGTATTTT. Amino acid sequence: CASNLAGGVDTQYF.

The chain uses TRBV29-1 and TRBJ2-3; 9 bases line up with TRBD1. Germline CDR1 SQVTM, CDR2 ANQGSEA. This CDR3 contains 13 residues. The V gene end was trimmed by 4 bases and the J gene end by 4 bases; junction bases not matched to a gene: 3. CDR3 amino acids: CSVGTGGSDTQYF. The CDR3 DNA follows: TGCAGCGTTGGAACAGGGGGCTCAGATACGCAGTATTTT.

The V call is TRBV5-5, the J call TRBJ1-5; D ambiguous. Germline CDR1 reads SGHKS; CDR2 reads YYEKEE (reference sequence). CDR3 size: 15 residues. Trimming pared 4 bases from V and 0 bases from J, leaving 11 bases between. The DNA for the CDR3 is TGTGCCAGCAGCATTGACACTTATAGCAATCAGCCCCAGCATTTT. This codes for CASSIDTYSNQPQHF.

The chain uses TRBV9 and TRBJ2-7; D gene unclear. Germline CDR1 reads SGDLS; CDR2 reads YYNGEE. The CDR3 spans 14 residues. V lost 2 bases to trimming and J lost 4 bases, with 13 bases between them. The CDR3, as DNA: TGTGCCAGCAGCGTGGGTGGGCAAGATTACGAGCAGTACTTC. Its protein product is CASSVGGQDYEQYF.

V gene TRBV10-1 combines with J gene TRBJ2-7; 11 bases fit TRBD2. CDR1 and CDR2 (germline): WNHNN, SYGVQD (reference sequence). This CDR3 spans 18 amino acids. J lost 6 bases, V lost 2 bases, and 15 bases had no gene match. The CDR3 region is CASSEHSLLAGGRSEQYF. CDR3 nucleotide sequence: TGCGCCAGCAGTGAGCATAGCCTTCTAGCGGGAGGAAGAAGCGAGCAGTACTTC.

The V gene is TRBV7-9, the J gene TRBJ2-3; D remains ambiguous. Trimming removed 7 bases from V and 6 bases from J, with 11 bases in between. The germline V gene has CDR1 SEHNR and CDR2 FQNEAQ (reference sequence). The CDR3 has 12 residues. The CDR3 protein is CASNKLVDTQYF. As DNA, the CDR3 is TGTGCCAGCAACAAACTTGTGGATACGCAGTATTTT.

CDR3 sequence reads: CASSLNWADLLAFTDTQYF. The CDR3 bases are TGTGCCAGCAGCTTAAATTGGGCAGACCTCCTAGCGTTCACAGATACGCAGTATTTT. The rearrangement uses TRBV7-8 and TRBJ2-3; tentative D call: TRBD2 (6 bases). Trimming cost V 2 bases and J 2 bases, with 23 bases left between them. This CDR3 spans 19 amino acids. CDR1 is SGHVS and CDR2 is FQNEAQ in the germline V gene.

This clone was detected once. This chain connects TRBV13 to TRBJ2-3, with TRBD2 matching 12 bases. The CDR3 loop spans 17 amino acids. V trimming: 3 bases; J trimming: 6 bases; junction bases outside the gene matches: 10. Germline CDR1 is PRHDT and CDR2 is FYEKMQ (reference sequence). The CDR3 reads CASSFYASGRASDTQYF. CDR3 DNA: TGTGCCAGCAGCTTCTATGCTAGCGGGAGGGCCTCGGATACGCAGTATTTT.